These 18 T cell receptor beta chains share one sample of origin, sequenced in a study of T cells in Graves' hyperthyroidism and ophthalmopathy. From RNA transcripts, TCR beta CDR3 regions were amplified. Carried out on the TCR CDR3, a first-round RT-PCR used the HTBI primer set. TCRdb re-called the multiplex PCR reads through MiXCR, storing one row per CDR3 protein. The sample includes 450,000 to 600,000 distinct CDR3 sequences, 14% seen only once; the top ten take around 14%. The specimen sequenced was blood. The receptors were sampled from a middle-aged woman with Graves' hyperthyroidism.

This clonotype was seen only a few times. The chain is built from TRBV19 and TRBJ1-6; a weak D match, TRBD1 (6 bases). This CDR3 spans 17 amino acids. From germline, CDR1 is LNHDA and CDR2 SQIVND (reference sequence). The germline V and J ends were trimmed by 3 bases and 5 bases, with 17 bases remaining between them. CDR3 sequence: CASSMQRRGADNSPLHF. The CDR3 DNA is TGTGCCAGTAGTATGCAACGTCGGGGGGCGGATAATTCACCCCTCCACTTT.

This clonotype was counted only a few times. CDR3 residues: CASSSVTAGELFF. The CDR3 DNA sequence: TGTGCCAGCAGTTCTGTCACGGCCGGGGAGCTGTTTTTT. The chain is built from TRBV2 and TRBJ2-2; no clear D gene. The V gene lost 5 bases and the J gene lost 6 bases, with 10 bases spanning the gap. The CDR3 has 13 amino acids. The germline V gene encodes CDR1 SNHLY and CDR2 FYNNEI.

The table lists this clonotype with many counts. The chain uses TRBV6-1 and TRBJ2-5, with 7 bases matching TRBD1. Germline lookup yields CDR1 MNHNS and CDR2 SASEGT. Trimming removed 8 bases from V and 2 bases from J; junction bases left unmatched: 17. CDR3 size: 17 residues. The CDR3 coding sequence is TGTGCCAGCCCTCCGCTCCCGGGTGACAGGGATCAAGAGACCCAGTACTTC. This sequence encodes CASPPLPGDRDQETQYF.

For this clonotype: A single base separates this from a much larger clone, so it may be a read error. Since no conserved phenylalanine or tryptophan closes the CDR3, a read error is the likely cause. V and J are TRBV3-1 and TRBJ2-4, with a possible D match to TRBD1 (6 bases). The ends were cut back, 4 bases at V and 2 bases at J, with 15 bases in the middle. The CDR3 extends over 16 amino acids. Germline V lookup: CDR1 LGHDT, CDR2 YNNKEL (reference sequence). This chain's CDR3 is CASSLGAGLTKNIQYL. CDR3 sequence (DNA): TGTGCCAGCAGCCTGGGGGCAGGGCTTACCAAAAACATTCAGTACCTC.

This clonotype was detected many times. In DNA, the CDR3 is TGTGCCAGCAGCTTAGAAGGCGGGAGGTATTACGAGCAGTACTTC. This codes for CASSLEGGRYYEQYF. The chain links TRBV7-9 to TRBJ2-7, with 8 bases that match TRBD2. Germline V gene data show CDR1 as SEHNR and CDR2 as FQNEAQ (reference sequence). CDR3 size: 15 residues. V dropped 1 base and J dropped 4; count of bases not matched to a gene: 6.

The chain recombines TRBV24-1 with TRBJ2-3; 12 bases are a match to TRBD1. Germline CDR1 reads KGHDR; CDR2 reads SFDVKD. This CDR3 spans 15 amino acids. The V gene end was trimmed by 5 bases and the J gene end by 6 bases; junction bases not matched to a gene: 5. CDR3 coding DNA: TGTGCCACCAGTGCCGGGACAGGGGGCTCTGATACGCAGTATTTT. Translated, it gives CATSAGTGGSDTQYF.

This clonotype was recorded many times. The genes are TRBV5-1 and TRBJ2-1; tentative D call: TRBD2 (6 bases). The V end was cut by 1 base, the J end by 4 bases, with 12 bases between. The germline CDR1 and CDR2 sequences are SGHRS and YFSETQ. The CDR3 covers 15 residues. CDR3 bases: TGCGCCAGCAGCTTGACGGGAGAGGTGTACAATGAGCAGTTCTTC. Protein product: CASSLTGEVYNEQFF.

This clonotype has ten or more counts. V usage is TRBV5-6 and J usage is TRBJ2-3; 8 bases line up with TRBD1. Germline V gene lookup returns CDR1 SGHDT and CDR2 YYEEEE. The CDR3 has 13 residues. V lost 3 bases and J lost 3; bases outside the gene matches: 0. The CDR3: CASSWTGTDTQYF. The CDR3 nucleotides read TGTGCCAGCAGCTGGACAGGGACAGATACGCAGTATTTT.

The chain employs TRBV9 and TRBJ2-5; D possibly corresponds to TRBD1 (6 bases). This CDR3 is built from 16 residues. Trimming took 0 bases from V and 3 from J, leaving 15 bases between them. Germline lookup yields CDR1 SGDLS and CDR2 YYNGEE. The CDR3 is CASSVGVRGQEETQYF. CDR3 DNA sequence: TGTGCCAGCAGCGTAGGAGTCAGGGGCCAAGAAGAGACCCAGTACTTC.

The V call is TRBV20-1, the J call TRBJ2-1, with a tentative D call TRBD2 (5 bases). From germline, CDR1 is DFQATT and CDR2 SNEGSKA (reference sequence). V lost 4 bases to trimming and J lost 0 bases, with 16 bases between them. The length of the CDR3 is 16 residues. The CDR3 DNA is TGCAGTGCTATCCCTTTTTCGGGGAGCTCCTACAATGAGCAGTTCTTC. Translating gives CSAIPFSGSSYNEQFF.

This clonotype was seen ten or more times. CDR3 in DNA: TGTGCCAGTAGTATCCAGGGGCCCCCCTACGAGCAGTACTTC. Encoded protein: CASSIQGPPYEQYF. This sequence joins TRBV19 and TRBJ2-7, with a tentative D call TRBD1 (6 bases). The CDR3 consists of 14 residues. Germline loops: CDR1 LNHDA, CDR2 SQIVND (reference sequence). V lost 3 bases and J lost 2, with 11 bases in between.

The table lists this clonotype with many counts. The J gene is TRBJ1-2, the V gene TRBV11-3; weak D call: TRBD1 (6 bases). From germline, CDR1 is SGHNT and CDR2 YENEEA. Trimming left V 5 bases short and J 3 bases short, with 25 bases between. The CDR3 is 18 amino acids. CDR3 in DNA: TGTGCCAGCAGCCCTCACATCCGGGACATAAGAGACGACTATGGCTACACCTTC. Translated: CASSPHIRDIRDDYGYTF.

The table lists this clonotype with a few counts. The rearrangement joins TRBV27 to TRBJ2-3, with a possible D match to TRBD1 (5 bases). Trimming pared 6 bases from V and 6 bases from J, leaving 16 bases between. In germline, CDR1 is MNHEY, CDR2 SMNVEV (reference sequence). CDR3 length equals 14 residues. CDR3 nucleotide sequence: TGTGCCAGCAGCCAATTCGTGCAGGGCGATACGCAGTATTTT. This translates into CASSQFVQGDTQYF.

This chain links TRBV5-1 with TRBJ2-2; no reliable D call. CDR3 size: 14 residues. V lost 5 bases, J lost 1 base, and 9 bases lay in between. From germline, CDR1 is SGHRS and CDR2 YFSETQ. CDR3: CASRKVQNTGELFF. The CDR3 coding sequence is TGCGCCAGCAGGAAGGTCCAGAACACCGGGGAGCTGTTTTTT.

This clonotype showed up many times. The chain uses TRBV2 and TRBJ2-7; 9 bases align to TRBD1. The germline gives CDR1 SNHLY, CDR2 FYNNEI. The CDR3 spans 14 residues. Trimming took 6 bases from V and 2 from J; bases not matched to a gene: 5. This CDR3 reads CASRAGQGTYEQYF. DNA of the CDR3: TGTGCCAGCAGAGCTGGACAGGGGACCTACGAGCAGTACTTC. Full variable domain (rest looked up from reference TRBV2 and TRBJ2-7): EPEVTQTPSHQVTQMGQEVILRCVPISNHLYFYWYRQILGQKVEFLVSFYNNEISEKSEIFDDQFSVERPDGSNFTLKIRSTKLEDSAMYFCASRAGQGTYEQYFGPGTRLTVT.

The chain joins TRBV19 to TRBJ1-1; D ambiguous. Germline V lookup: CDR1 LNHDA, CDR2 SQIVND (reference sequence). The CDR3 has 14 amino acids. Trimming pared 7 bases from V and 6 bases from J, leaving 18 bases between. The CDR3 coding sequence is TGTGCCAGTATTCCTACCGGGATCATGGCTGAAGCTTTCTTT. Protein sequence: CASIPTGIMAEAFF.

This clonotype appeared many times. V usage is TRBV6-6 and J usage is TRBJ2-2; 13 bases line up with TRBD2. After removal of 2 bases from V and 0 bases from J, the junction contained 3 bases not matched to a gene. Germline-derived CDR1 and CDR2 are MNHNY and SVGAGI (reference sequence). This CDR3 comprises 18 residues. The CDR3 coding sequence is TGTGCCAGCAGTTACGGACTAGCGGGAGACCCGAACACCGGGGAGCTGTTTTTT. Translation gives CASSYGLAGDPNTGELFF.

In its sample, this clonotype was seen a few times. V gene TRBV13 combines with J gene TRBJ2-2; the match to TRBD2 covers 8 bases. The CDR3 runs to 17 residues. Losses at the gene ends were 7 bases for V and 7 bases for J; bases not matched to a gene: 17. Germline V CDR1 and CDR2: PRHDT, FYEKMQ (reference sequence). The CDR3 DNA reads as TGTGCCAGCACCAACCCCCAGGGCCTAGCGGGCGTCGGGGAGCTGTTTTTT. It translates to CASTNPQGLAGVGELFF.